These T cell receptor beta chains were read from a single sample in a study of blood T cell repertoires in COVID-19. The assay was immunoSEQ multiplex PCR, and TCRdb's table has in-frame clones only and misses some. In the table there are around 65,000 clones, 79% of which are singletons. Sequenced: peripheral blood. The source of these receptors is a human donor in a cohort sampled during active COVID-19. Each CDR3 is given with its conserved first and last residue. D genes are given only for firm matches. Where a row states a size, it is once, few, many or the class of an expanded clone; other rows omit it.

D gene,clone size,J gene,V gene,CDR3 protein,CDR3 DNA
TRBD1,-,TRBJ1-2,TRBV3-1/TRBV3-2,CASSPGTGGGYTF,TGTGCCAGCAGCCCGGGGACAGGGGGTGGCTACACCTTC
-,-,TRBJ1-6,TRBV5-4,CASSYSRESPLHF,TGTGCCAGCAGCTACAGTCGGGAATCACCCCTCCACTTT
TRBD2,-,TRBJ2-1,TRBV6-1,CASSESGNYNEQFF,TGTGCCAGCAGTGAGAGCGGGAACTACAATGAGCAGTTCTTC
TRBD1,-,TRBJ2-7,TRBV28,CASIDERDRVLGVYEQYF,TGTGCCAGCATCGACGAACGGGACAGGGTCTTAGGGGTTTACGAGCAGTACTTC
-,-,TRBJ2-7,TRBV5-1,CASSLASQGTYEQYF,TGCGCCAGCAGCTTGGCCAGCCAGGGGACCTACGAGCAGTACTTC
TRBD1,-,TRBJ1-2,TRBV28,CASIGTANYGYTF,TGTGCCAGCATCGGGACAGCTAACTATGGCTACACCTTC
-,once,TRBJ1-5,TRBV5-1,CASSLNVQGTQHF,TGCGCCAGCAGCTTGAATGTGCAGGGAACCCAGCATTTT
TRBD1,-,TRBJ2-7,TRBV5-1,CASSLLGQGTYEQYF,TGCGCCAGCAGCTTGTTGGGACAGGGCACCTACGAGCAGTACTTC
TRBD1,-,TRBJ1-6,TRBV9,CASSPIGQGLFSPLHF,TGTGCCAGCAGCCCTATCGGACAGGGTCTATTTTCACCCCTCCACTTT
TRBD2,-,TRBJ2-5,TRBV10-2,CASSSGLAGGETQYF,TGCGCCAGCAGTTCGGGACTAGCGGGGGGAGAGACCCAGTACTTC
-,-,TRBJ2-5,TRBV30,CAWSIRYGETQYF,TGTGCCTGGAGTATACGGTACGGGGAGACCCAGTACTTC
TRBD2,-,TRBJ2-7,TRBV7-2,CASTRTSVSYEQYF,TGTGCCAGCACCCGGACTAGCGTCTCCTACGAGCAGTACTTC
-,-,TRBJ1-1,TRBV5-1,CASSFTGSHTEAFF,TGCGCCAGCAGCTTTACAGGGTCCCACACTGAAGCTTTCTTT
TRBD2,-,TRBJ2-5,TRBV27,CASSPGLAGGGETQYF,TGTGCCAGCAGCCCCGGACTAGCGGGGGGCGGTGAGACCCAGTACTTC
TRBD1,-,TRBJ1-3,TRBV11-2,CASSSGTVAGNTIYF,TGTGCCAGCAGCTCTGGGACAGTTGCTGGAAACACCATATATTTT